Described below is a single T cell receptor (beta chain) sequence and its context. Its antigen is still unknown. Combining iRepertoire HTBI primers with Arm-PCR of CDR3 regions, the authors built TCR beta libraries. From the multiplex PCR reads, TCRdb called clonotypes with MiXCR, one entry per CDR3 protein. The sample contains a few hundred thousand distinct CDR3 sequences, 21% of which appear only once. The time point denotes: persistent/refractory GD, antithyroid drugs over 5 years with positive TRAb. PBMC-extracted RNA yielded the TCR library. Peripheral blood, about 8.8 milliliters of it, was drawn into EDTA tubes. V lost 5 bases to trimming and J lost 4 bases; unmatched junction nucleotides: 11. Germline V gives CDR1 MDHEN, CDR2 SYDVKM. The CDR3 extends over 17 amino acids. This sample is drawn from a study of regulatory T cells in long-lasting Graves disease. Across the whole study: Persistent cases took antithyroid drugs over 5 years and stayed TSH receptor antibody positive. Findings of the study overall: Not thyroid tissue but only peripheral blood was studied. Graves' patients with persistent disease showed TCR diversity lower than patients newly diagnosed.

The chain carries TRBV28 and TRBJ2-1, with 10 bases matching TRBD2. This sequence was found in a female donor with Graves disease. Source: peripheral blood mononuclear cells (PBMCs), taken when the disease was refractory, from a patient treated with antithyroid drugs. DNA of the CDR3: TGTGCCAGCAGTCCGAGGACTAGCGGAAGCACTTACAATGAGCAGTTCTTC. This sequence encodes CASSPRTSGSTYNEQFF.